The next 27 T cell receptor beta chains were all read from a single sample in a study of T cell repertoires in ileal Crohn's disease. Regarding time point: neoterminal ileum biopsy at postoperative endoscopy, about 6 months after surgery. Sequencing used immunoSEQ multiplex PCR; TCRdb keeps in-frame clones, though not all of them. The sample lists about 15,000 clones; roughly three quarters were seen once. Sequencing was carried out using ileal tissue. All receptors derive from an adult with Crohn's disease.

This clone appeared once. The chain recombines TRBV7-6 with TRBJ2-1; 8 nucleotides align to TRBD2. Germline CDR1 SGHVS, CDR2 FNYEAQ. There are 13 residues in the CDR3. Trimming cost V 4 bases and J 8 bases; bases outside gene matches: 4. CDR3 nucleotide sequence: TGTGCCAGCAGCTCCACTAGCGGCGATGAGCAGTTCTTC. Protein sequence: CASSSTSGDEQFF.

This clone was found once. The chain combines TRBV18 with TRBJ2-7; the D gene is possibly TRBD2 (5 bases). V lost 4 bases, J lost 0 bases, and 10 bases lay in between. CDR3 length equals 14 residues. In germline, CDR1 is KGHSH, CDR2 LQKENI. In DNA form, the CDR3 reads TGTGCCAGCTCACTAGCTGGGAGCTCCTACGAGCAGTACTTC. It encodes CASSLAGSSYEQYF.

This clone was observed once. The V call is TRBV10-1, the J call TRBJ2-3; D is possibly TRBD2 (6 bases). This CDR3 is built from 16 residues. Trimming took 0 bases from V and 1 from J, leaving 11 bases between them. The germline CDR1 and CDR2 sequences are WNHNN and SYGVQD (reference sequence). The CDR3 DNA reads as TGCGCCAGCAGTGAGTCCGGGAAGCGGGGCACAGATACGCAGTATTTT. Its protein is CASSESGKRGTDTQYF.

This clone was detected only once. The chain combines TRBV5-1 with TRBJ2-5; 9 bases are a match to TRBD1. The V segment lost 3 bases and the J segment 5 bases; nucleotides outside the gene matches: 8. Germline V gene data show CDR1 as SGHRS and CDR2 as YFSETQ. The CDR3 has 15 amino acids. As DNA, the CDR3 is TGCGCCAGCAGCTCCGGGACAGGGAGTAGGGAGACCCAGTACTTC. It yields the protein CASSSGTGSRETQYF.

V and J are TRBV7-2 and TRBJ1-1; D unresolved. The CDR3 runs 14 residues. V lost 4 bases and J 1 base, leaving 10 bases between the germline ends. Germline CDR1 and CDR2: SGHTA and FQGNSA. CDR3 protein: CASSYARRNTEAFF. The CDR3 bases are TGTGCCAGCAGCTACGCTCGAAGGAACACTGAAGCTTTCTTT.

CDR3 region: CASSKGQGSYNEQFF. DNA for the CDR3: TGCGCCAGCAGCAAAGGACAGGGCTCCTACAATGAGCAGTTCTTC. The gene calls are TRBV5-1 and TRBJ2-1, with 8 bases lining up with TRBD1. Germline V CDR1 and CDR2: SGHRS, YFSETQ. V lost 4 bases and J lost 0; bases outside the gene matches: 3. This CDR3 region has 15 residues.

This chain joins TRBV6-1 and TRBJ2-7, with a weak D call TRBD2 (6 bases). This CDR3 spans 12 amino acids. The germline V and J ends were trimmed by 10 bases and 0 bases, with 10 bases remaining between them. Germline assignment: CDR1 MNHNS and CDR2 SASEGT. This CDR3 reads CAIWGDSYEQYF. In nucleotides, the CDR3 is TGTGCCATCTGGGGGGACTCCTACGAGCAGTACTTC.

The rearrangement links TRBV2 to TRBJ2-7; D gene ambiguous. The CDR3 covers 12 residues. Trimming pared 3 bases from V and 12 bases from J, leaving 15 bases between. Per germline, CDR1 SNHLY and CDR2 FYNNEI. CDR3 DNA: TGTGCCAGCAGTGAGAATTGGCTTAACGGGTACTTC. Translated, it gives CASSENWLNGYF.

This clone came up a few times. The genes are TRBV6-6 and TRBJ2-5; D gene unclear. The CDR3 runs 15 residues. Germline V lookup: CDR1 MNHNY, CDR2 SVGAGI (reference sequence). V lost 6 bases to trimming and J lost 2 bases, with 16 bases between them. DNA of the CDR3: TGTGCCAGCAGCCGTTCCCTCGACGCTCAAGAGACCCAGTACTTC. Protein: CASSRSLDAQETQYF.

The V and J genes are TRBV7-2 and TRBJ2-3; 7 nucleotides agree with TRBD1. Trimming took 2 bases from V and 6 from J; bases not matched to a gene: 20. The CDR3 length is 19 residues. CDR1 SGHTA and CDR2 FQGNSA come from the germline V gene. CDR3 region: CASSLRGQFGAGTSDTQYF. The CDR3 region has the DNA TGTGCCAGCAGCTTAAGGGGGCAGTTCGGGGCCGGTACGTCGGATACGCAGTATTTT.

This chain links TRBV14 with TRBJ1-2; the D gene is possibly TRBD1 (5 bases). V gave up 0 bases and J gave up 3 bases, with 11 bases separating them. The CDR3 is made up of 15 amino acids. The germline V gene has CDR1 SGHDN and CDR2 FVKESK. The CDR3 here is CASSQDTRVDYGYTF. Here the CDR3 DNA reads TGTGCCAGCAGCCAAGATACCAGGGTCGACTATGGCTACACCTTC.

The chain recombines TRBV10-3 with TRBJ2-1; the D is unclear. V was pared by 6 bases and J by 5 bases, with 11 bases between. This CDR3 is built from 13 residues. CDR1 and CDR2 from the germline V gene are ENHRY and SYGVKD. CDR3 bases: TGTGCCATCAGCTCCAAGCAGAACAATGAGCAGTTCTTC. As protein: CAISSKQNNEQFF.

The genes are TRBV6-1 and TRBJ2-3; TRBD2 aligns across 11 bases. CDR1 is MNHNS and CDR2 is SASEGT in the germline V gene. Trimming cost V 7 bases and J 6 bases; bases outside gene matches: 9. The length of the CDR3 is 15 residues. The CDR3 DNA reads as TGTGCCAGCACCTCTAGCGGGGGGCCGGGGGATACGCAGTATTTT. Translation: CASTSSGGPGDTQYF.

J is TRBJ2-7 and V is TRBV27; 13 positions match TRBD2. The CDR3 is made up of 15 amino acids. Germline CDR1 MNHEY, CDR2 SMNVEV (reference sequence). V lost 6 bases to trimming and J lost 4 bases; unmatched junction nucleotides: 6. In nucleotides, the CDR3 is TGTGCCAGCAGGAAACTAGCGGGAGGGCGGTACGAGCAGTACTTC. Translated, it gives CASRKLAGGRYEQYF.

The chain couples TRBV28 to TRBJ2-1; 7 bases line up with TRBD2. The germline V gene encodes CDR1 MDHEN and CDR2 SYDVKM. With 5 bases clipped from V and 9 bases from J, the junction kept 13 bases outside the gene matches. This CDR3 has 15 residues. This CDR3 reads CASSPLDSAGVEQFF. The CDR3 region has the DNA TGTGCCAGCAGTCCCCTCGACTCCGCGGGAGTTGAGCAGTTCTTC.

The rearrangement uses TRBV5-1 and TRBJ1-1; maybe TRBD1 (6 bases). CDR3 length equals 17 residues. Germline V gene lookup returns CDR1 SGHRS and CDR2 YFSETQ. V lost 0 bases to trimming and J lost 0 bases, with 15 bases between them. For the CDR3, the DNA is TGCGCCAGCAGCTTGGGGACAGTGAGCCCCCTGAACACTGAAGCTTTCTTT. It is translated as CASSLGTVSPLNTEAFF.

This clone has more than one count but fewer than ten. This chain joins TRBV2 and TRBJ1-2; D gene unclear. Germline lookup yields CDR1 SNHLY and CDR2 FYNNEI. The ends were cut back, 6 bases at V and 2 bases at J, with 10 bases in the middle. This CDR3 contains 13 residues. CDR3 residues: CASRSGPNYGYTF. As DNA, the CDR3 is TGTGCCAGCAGATCCGGACCAAACTATGGCTACACCTTC. The entire variable domain, with the rest obtained from reference TRBV2 and TRBJ1-2, is as follows: EPEVTQTPSHQVTQMGQEVILRCVPISNHLYFYWYRQILGQKVEFLVSFYNNEISEKSEIFDDQFSVERPDGSNFTLKIRSTKLEDSAMYFCASRSGPNYGYTFGSGTRLTVV.

The V call is TRBV29-1, the J call TRBJ1-3; the D gene is possibly TRBD1 (5 bases). CDR3 length equals 13 residues. The germline CDR1 and CDR2 sequences are SQVTM and ANQGSEA. Deletions cut 6 bases from V and 3 bases from J, with 12 bases between. DNA of the CDR3: TGCAGCGTGGTGGGGGTTGATGGAAACACCATATATTTT. As protein: CSVVGVDGNTIYF.

J is TRBJ2-1 and V is TRBV9; D is possibly TRBD2 (5 bases). Trimming removed 3 bases from V and 6 bases from J, with 10 bases in between. The length of the CDR3 is 13 residues. CDR1 and CDR2 from the germline V gene are SGDLS and YYNGEE. CDR3 protein: CASSAGLLNEQFF. The CDR3 DNA is TGTGCCAGCAGCGCTGGACTTCTCAATGAGCAGTTCTTC.

This clone has a handful of counts. This sequence joins TRBV4-2 and TRBJ2-5, with TRBD2 identical over 9 bases. Trimming removed 4 bases from V and 6 bases from J; junction bases left unmatched: 15. The CDR3 runs 17 residues. CDR1 and CDR2 from the germline V gene are LGHNA and YNFKEQ. In nucleotides, the CDR3 is TGTGCCAGCAGCCCTATAGGCGGGAGGGCCGGATTAAAGACCCAGTACTTC. Its translation: CASSPIGGRAGLKTQYF.

This rearrangement joins TRBV23-1 to TRBJ2-5, with 9 bases that match TRBD1. TRBV23-1 is an open reading frame, and its role is uncertain. J was trimmed by 4 bases and V by 7 bases; bases with no gene match: 10. The CDR3 has 15 residues. The CDR3 here is CASTRDRDFLETQYF. CDR3 bases: TGCGCCAGCACCCGGGACAGGGATTTTTTAGAGACCCAGTACTTC.

The chain is built from TRBV10-3 and TRBJ2-3; 10 positions match TRBD1. The length of the CDR3 is 15 residues. Germline V gene sequence: CDR1 ENHRY, CDR2 SYGVKD. The V gene end was trimmed by 6 bases and the J gene end by 5 bases; junction bases not matched to a gene: 8. CDR3: CAIRDPGQGLDTQYF. For the CDR3, the DNA is TGTGCCATCAGGGACCCGGGACAGGGGTTAGATACGCAGTATTTT.

By share, this clone counts as medium-sized. V and J are TRBV15 and TRBJ1-1; D unresolved. The CDR3 extends over 13 amino acids. The V end was cut by 3 bases, the J end by 5 bases, with 10 bases between. Per the germline V gene, CDR1 is LNHNV and CDR2 is YYDKDF (reference sequence). This CDR3 is CATSSTTRTEAFF. The DNA of the CDR3 is TGTGCCACCAGCAGTACGACAAGAACTGAAGCTTTCTTT.

The genes are TRBV5-1 and TRBJ1-2, with D possibly matching TRBD1 (6 bases). CDR1 is SGHRS and CDR2 is YFSETQ in the germline V gene. The germline V and J ends were trimmed by 4 bases and 7 bases, with 20 bases remaining between them. The CDR3 covers 15 residues. CDR3 residues: CASSTGQSEVSGYTF. For the CDR3, the DNA is TGCGCCAGCAGCACTGGACAGTCCGAGGTCAGTGGCTACACCTTC.

The rearrangement uses TRBV15 and TRBJ2-5; D gene unclear. V lost 0 bases and J 5 bases, leaving 7 bases between the germline ends. Germline-derived CDR1 and CDR2 are LNHNV and YYDKDF (reference sequence). The CDR3 covers 13 residues. This chain's CDR3 is CATSRDHKETQYF. CDR3 DNA sequence: TGTGCCACCAGCAGAGATCACAAGGAGACCCAGTACTTC.

The chain recombines TRBV21-1 with TRBJ1-5. TRBV21-1 is flagged as a pseudogene. This CDR3 has 16 amino acids. This CDR3 reads CASSKARRGSNQPQHF. CDR3 nucleotides: TGTGCCAGCAGCAAAGCCAGGAGGGGTAGCAATCAGCCCCAGCATTTT.

The genes are TRBV29-1 and TRBJ2-5; TRBD2 might be the D (7 bases). The germline V gene has CDR1 SQVTM and CDR2 ANQGSEA. The CDR3 contains 12 residues. V was shortened by 5 bases and J by 4 bases, with 11 bases between the two germline ends. DNA for the CDR3: TGCAGCGTTTTGGCGGGGGCAGAGACCCAGTACTTC. This gives the protein CSVLAGAETQYF.